Listed below are T cell receptor beta chains from one sample, sequenced in a study of T cell repertoires in cytomegalovirus infection. TCRdb called the reads again in MiXCR, with one record for every CDR3 protein. The sample holds roughly 68,000 distinct CDR3 sequences, 20% to 25% seen once. Their cognate antigens are unknown. The material was CD8+ T cells from cultured PBMCs, obtained from culture after CMV antigen stimulation. The receptors originated from a human donor in good health (CMV status not recorded). Some clones in this sample may be carry-over from other donors' samples. Each CDR3 is given with its conserved first and last residue. Each record gives: V gene, D gene, clone size, J gene, CDR3 protein, CDR3 DNA. A D gene is named only where the DNA matches it firmly. The size entry is marked missing in some rows and otherwise reads once, few, many or a size class.

v_call: TRBV12-3/TRBV12-4; d_call: -; clone_size: few; j_call: TRBJ1-1; cdr3_aa: CASSPGTANTEAFF; cdr3_nt: TGTGCCAGCAGCCCGGGGACGGCGAACACTGAAGCTTTCTTT
v_call: TRBV2; d_call: TRBD1; clone_size: -; j_call: TRBJ2-3; cdr3_aa: CASSDRYRDSDLLGTDTQYF; cdr3_nt: TGTGCCAGCAGTGACCGATACCGGGACAGTGACCTCCTGGGCACAGATACGCAGTATTTT
v_call: TRBV7-2; d_call: -; clone_size: -; j_call: TRBJ2-3; cdr3_aa: CASSLNAPQGTQYF; cdr3_nt: TGTGCCAGCAGCTTAAATGCCCCCCAGGGCACGCAGTATTTT
v_call: TRBV7-2; d_call: TRBD1; clone_size: few; j_call: TRBJ2-3; cdr3_aa: CASSNRQGGTDTQYF; cdr3_nt: TGTGCCAGCAGCAACCGACAGGGGGGCACAGATACGCAGTATTTT
v_call: TRBV7-9; d_call: -; clone_size: -; j_call: TRBJ2-4; cdr3_aa: CASRQTGNIQYF; cdr3_nt: TGTGCCAGCAGGCAAACAGGGAACATTCAGTACTTC
v_call: TRBV7-3; d_call: -; clone_size: -; j_call: TRBJ2-3; cdr3_aa: CASSLRIAVGGGDTQYF; cdr3_nt: TGTGCCAGCAGCTTAAGGATCGCGGTCGGGGGTGGGGATACGCAGTATTTT
v_call: TRBV4-1; d_call: -; clone_size: -; j_call: TRBJ1-2; cdr3_aa: CASSPQGLGGYTF; cdr3_nt: TGCGCCAGCAGCCCCCAGGGGTTAGGGGGCTACACCTTC
v_call: TRBV7-2; d_call: TRBD1; clone_size: few; j_call: TRBJ1-2; cdr3_aa: CAQGQGVNGYTF; cdr3_nt: TGTGCCCAGGGACAGGGGGTTAACGGCTACACCTTC
v_call: TRBV6-5; d_call: -; clone_size: -; j_call: TRBJ2-7; cdr3_aa: CASSYHYEQYF; cdr3_nt: TGTGCCAGCAGTTATCACTACGAGCAGTACTTC
v_call: TRBV7-2; d_call: -; clone_size: few; j_call: TRBJ2-7; cdr3_aa: CASSLEMGLAYEQYF; cdr3_nt: TGTGCCAGCAGCTTAGAAATGGGATTAGCCTACGAGCAGTACTTC
v_call: TRBV9; d_call: -; clone_size: -; j_call: TRBJ2-7; cdr3_aa: CASSAEGQGAYEQYF; cdr3_nt: TGTGCCAGCAGCGCCGAGGGCCAAGGAGCCTACGAGCAGTACTTC
v_call: TRBV7-9; d_call: TRBD1; clone_size: -; j_call: TRBJ2-3; cdr3_aa: CASSLLDRDLTDTQYF; cdr3_nt: TGTGCCAGCAGCTTATTAGACAGGGACCTCACAGATACGCAGTATTTT
v_call: TRBV7-9; d_call: -; clone_size: many; j_call: TRBJ1-6; cdr3_aa: CASRTGFDNSPLHF; cdr3_nt: TGTGCCAGCAGAACGGGATTCGATAATTCACCCCTCCACTTT
v_call: TRBV6-6; d_call: TRBD2; clone_size: -; j_call: TRBJ2-1; cdr3_aa: CASSGLAKGIAGEQFF; cdr3_nt: TGTGCCAGCAGCGGACTAGCGAAGGGTATTGCGGGTGAGCAGTTCTTC
v_call: TRBV2; d_call: -; clone_size: -; j_call: TRBJ1-4; cdr3_aa: CASRTTSATNEKLFF; cdr3_nt: TGTGCCAGCAGGACGACAAGTGCAACTAATGAAAAACTGTTTTTT
v_call: TRBV7-2; d_call: -; clone_size: -; j_call: TRBJ1-3; cdr3_aa: CASSPSRNTIYF; cdr3_nt: TGTGCCAGCAGCCCTTCGAGAAACACCATATATTTT
v_call: TRBV6-5; d_call: TRBD1; clone_size: -; j_call: TRBJ1-1; cdr3_aa: CASSPTGGSDTEAFF; cdr3_nt: TGTGCCAGCAGCCCCACAGGGGGCTCGGACACTGAAGCTTTCTTT
v_call: TRBV6-2/TRBV6-3; d_call: -; clone_size: -; j_call: TRBJ2-7; cdr3_aa: CASSFVGLPSYEQYF; cdr3_nt: TGTGCCAGCAGTTTTGTGGGTTTACCTTCCTACGAGCAGTACTTC
v_call: TRBV7-9; d_call: TRBD1; clone_size: many; j_call: TRBJ1-1; cdr3_aa: CASTRQGDTEAFF; cdr3_nt: TGTGCCAGCACCCGGCAGGGGGACACTGAAGCTTTCTTT
v_call: TRBV27; d_call: TRBD1; clone_size: few; j_call: TRBJ1-5; cdr3_aa: CASRPDAGGVSQPQHF; cdr3_nt: TGTGCCAGCAGACCCGACGCAGGGGGCGTTAGTCAGCCCCAGCATTTT
v_call: TRBV7-2; d_call: TRBD1; clone_size: -; j_call: TRBJ1-2; cdr3_aa: CASSGNRGLANYGYTF; cdr3_nt: TGTGCCAGCAGCGGAAACAGGGGACTGGCTAACTATGGCTACACCTTC
v_call: TRBV6-1; d_call: TRBD2; clone_size: many; j_call: TRBJ2-1; cdr3_aa: CASSLAGVNEQFF; cdr3_nt: TGTGCCAGCAGTTTAGCGGGGGTTAATGAGCAGTTCTTC
v_call: TRBV7-7; d_call: TRBD1; clone_size: -; j_call: TRBJ2-7; cdr3_aa: CASAVGTGGYEQYF; cdr3_nt: TGTGCTAGCGCCGTGGGGACAGGGGGCTACGAGCAGTACTTC
v_call: TRBV7-6; d_call: TRBD1; clone_size: -; j_call: TRBJ2-5; cdr3_aa: CASSTEGQGATQYF; cdr3_nt: TGTGCCAGCAGCACCGAGGGACAGGGGGCGACCCAGTACTTC
v_call: TRBV7-8; d_call: TRBD1; clone_size: -; j_call: TRBJ1-5; cdr3_aa: CASSSTGGNQPQHF; cdr3_nt: TGTGCCAGCAGCTCAACAGGGGGCAATCAGCCCCAGCATTTT
v_call: TRBV9; d_call: -; clone_size: many; j_call: TRBJ2-3; cdr3_aa: CASTQGGLSDTQYF; cdr3_nt: TGTGCCAGCACCCAAGGGGGACTTTCAGATACGCAGTATTTT
v_call: TRBV7-2; d_call: -; clone_size: few; j_call: TRBJ1-2; cdr3_aa: CASSQGLQHYGYTF; cdr3_nt: TGTGCCAGCAGCCAGGGACTGCAGCATTATGGCTACACCTTC
v_call: TRBV7-2; d_call: -; clone_size: -; j_call: TRBJ1-2; cdr3_aa: CASSPRTHGYTF; cdr3_nt: TGTGCCAGCAGCCCAAGGACCCATGGCTACACCTTC
v_call: TRBV11-2; d_call: -; clone_size: -; j_call: TRBJ1-1; cdr3_aa: CASRYQGPEAFF; cdr3_nt: TGTGCCAGCAGGTACCAGGGACCTGAAGCTTTCTTT
v_call: TRBV7-2; d_call: -; clone_size: few; j_call: TRBJ1-1; cdr3_aa: CASSPYRGTEAFF; cdr3_nt: TGTGCCAGCAGCCCTTACCGGGGCACTGAAGCTTTCTTT
v_call: TRBV28; d_call: TRBD1; clone_size: few; j_call: TRBJ2-7; cdr3_aa: CASRSGTGAVNEQYF; cdr3_nt: TGTGCCAGCAGGTCCGGGACAGGGGCTGTTAACGAGCAGTACTTC
v_call: TRBV7-6; d_call: -; clone_size: -; j_call: TRBJ1-2; cdr3_aa: CASSLAGGIYGYTF; cdr3_nt: TGTGCCAGCAGCTTAGCGGGGGGGATCTATGGCTACACCTTC
v_call: TRBV5-1; d_call: -; clone_size: few; j_call: TRBJ2-2; cdr3_aa: CATGQISTGELFF; cdr3_nt: TGCGCCACCGGACAGATTTCCACCGGGGAGCTGTTTTTT
v_call: TRBV7-6; d_call: -; clone_size: -; j_call: TRBJ2-7; cdr3_aa: CATDQAGLPYEQYF; cdr3_nt: TGTGCCACCGATCAAGCGGGCCTCCCCTACGAGCAGTACTTC
v_call: TRBV29-1; d_call: TRBD1; clone_size: -; j_call: TRBJ1-1; cdr3_aa: CSAATGAGAFF; cdr3_nt: TGCAGCGCAGCCACAGGGGCGGGAGCTTTCTTT
v_call: TRBV7-9; d_call: TRBD1; clone_size: few; j_call: TRBJ1-2; cdr3_aa: CASSPGGAYTF; cdr3_nt: TGTGCCAGCAGCCCAGGGGGGGCCTACACCTTC
v_call: TRBV7-2; d_call: TRBD1; clone_size: -; j_call: TRBJ2-5; cdr3_aa: CASSLVSGQGSETQYF; cdr3_nt: TGTGCCAGCAGCTTAGTTTCAGGACAGGGGTCGGAGACCCAGTACTTC